The T cell receptor (beta chain) under discussion was sequenced for a study of blood T cell repertoires in COVID-19. The CDR3 contains 16 residues. J was trimmed by 2 bases and V by 5 bases; bases with no gene match: 8. Looked up from germline, CDR1 is SNHLY and CDR2 is FYNNEI. TCRdb's copy holds only in-frame clones and misses some; the assay was immunoSEQ multiplex PCR. The sample contains over 150,000 clones, around four fifths of which appear only once. Sequenced material: peripheral blood. This TCR came from a woman older than 75 with acute or convalescent COVID-19. The chain uses TRBV2 and TRBJ2-2; the match to TRBD1 covers 7 bases. This chain's CDR3 is CASSSPGTANTGELFF. CDR3 in DNA: TGTGCCAGCAGTTCCCCCGGGACAGCTAACACCGGGGAGCTGTTTTTT. The full variable domain, completed using reference TRBV2 and TRBJ2-2, is EPEVTQTPSHQVTQMGQEVILRCVPISNHLYFYWYRQILGQKVEFLVSFYNNEISEKSEIFDDQFSVERPDGSNFTLKIRSTKLEDSAMYFCASSSPGTANTGELFFGEGSRLTVL.